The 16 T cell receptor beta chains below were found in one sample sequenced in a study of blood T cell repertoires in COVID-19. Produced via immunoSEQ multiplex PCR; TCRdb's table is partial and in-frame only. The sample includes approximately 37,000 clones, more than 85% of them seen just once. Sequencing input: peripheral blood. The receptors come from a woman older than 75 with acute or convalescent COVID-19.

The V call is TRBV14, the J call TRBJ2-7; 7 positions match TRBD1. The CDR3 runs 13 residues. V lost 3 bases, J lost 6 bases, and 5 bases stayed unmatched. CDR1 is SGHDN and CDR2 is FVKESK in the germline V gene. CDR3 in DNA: TGTGCCAGCAGCCAGCAGGGGGTAGGCGAGCAGTACTTC. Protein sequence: CASSQQGVGEQYF.

The CDR3 DNA is TGTGCCAGCAGCCTATATAATTCACCCCTCCACTTT. Protein: CASSLYNSPLHF. The V and J genes are TRBV5-4 and TRBJ1-6, with D hard to call. The CDR3 contains 12 residues. The germline V gene has CDR1 SGHNT and CDR2 YYREEE (reference sequence). Trimming cost V 4 bases and J 4 bases, with 3 bases left between them.

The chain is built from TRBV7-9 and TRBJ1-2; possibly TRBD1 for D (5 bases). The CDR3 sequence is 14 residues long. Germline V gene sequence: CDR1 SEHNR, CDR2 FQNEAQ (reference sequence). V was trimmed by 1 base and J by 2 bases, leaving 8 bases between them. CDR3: CASSLVPGNYGYTF. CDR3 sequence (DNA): TGTGCCAGCAGCTTAGTCCCAGGGAACTATGGCTACACCTTC.

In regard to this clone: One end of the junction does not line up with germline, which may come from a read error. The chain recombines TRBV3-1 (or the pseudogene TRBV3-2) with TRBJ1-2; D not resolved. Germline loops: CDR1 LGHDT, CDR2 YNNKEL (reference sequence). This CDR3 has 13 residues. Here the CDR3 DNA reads TGTGCCAGCAGCCAAGATTCGGAAGGACTTCGCGACTTC. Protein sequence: CASSQDSEGLRDF.

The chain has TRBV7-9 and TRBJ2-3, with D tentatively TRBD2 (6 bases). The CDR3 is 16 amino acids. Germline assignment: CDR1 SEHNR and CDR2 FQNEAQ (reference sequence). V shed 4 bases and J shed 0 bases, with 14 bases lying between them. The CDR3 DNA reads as TGTGCCAGCAGCTCCCGAGGCGGGGTTAGCACAGATACGCAGTATTTT. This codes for CASSSRGGVSTDTQYF.

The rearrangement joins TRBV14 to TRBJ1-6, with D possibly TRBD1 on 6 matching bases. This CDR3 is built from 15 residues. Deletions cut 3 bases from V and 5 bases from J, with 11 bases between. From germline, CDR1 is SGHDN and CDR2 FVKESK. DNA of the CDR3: TGTGCCAGCAGCCACCTAAGGGGGAATAATTCACCCCTCCACTTT. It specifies CASSHLRGNNSPLHF. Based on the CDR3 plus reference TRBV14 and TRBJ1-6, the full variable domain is EAGVTQFPSHSVIEKGQTVTLRCDPISGHDNLYWYRRVMGKEIKFLLHFVKESKQDESGMPNNRFLAERTGGTYSTLKVQPAELEDSGVYFCASSHLRGNNSPLHFGNGTRLTVT.

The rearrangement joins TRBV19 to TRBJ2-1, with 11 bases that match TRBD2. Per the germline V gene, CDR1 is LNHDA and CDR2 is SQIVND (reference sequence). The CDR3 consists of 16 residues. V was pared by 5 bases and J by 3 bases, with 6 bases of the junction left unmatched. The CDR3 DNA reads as TGTGCCAGTAGTCTTCTAGCGGGGGGATTCTACAATGAGCAGTTCTTC. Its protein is CASSLLAGGFYNEQFF.

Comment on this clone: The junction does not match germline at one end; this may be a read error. The DNA for the CDR3 is TGTGCCAGCAGTGTAGGGACAGGTCGAAATGAAAAACTGTTTTTT. This sequence encodes CASSVGTGRNEKLFF. V gene TRBV9 combines with J gene TRBJ1-4; 8 bases are a match to TRBD1. The CDR3 sequence is 15 residues long. Germline V CDR1 and CDR2: SGDLS, YYNGEE.

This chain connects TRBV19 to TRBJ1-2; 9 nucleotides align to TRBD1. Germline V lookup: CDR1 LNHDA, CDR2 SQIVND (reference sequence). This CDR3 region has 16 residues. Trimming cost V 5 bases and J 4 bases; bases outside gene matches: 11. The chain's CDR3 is CASSANYRGRAYGYTF. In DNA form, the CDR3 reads TGTGCCAGTAGTGCCAATTACAGGGGGCGGGCCTATGGCTACACCTTC.

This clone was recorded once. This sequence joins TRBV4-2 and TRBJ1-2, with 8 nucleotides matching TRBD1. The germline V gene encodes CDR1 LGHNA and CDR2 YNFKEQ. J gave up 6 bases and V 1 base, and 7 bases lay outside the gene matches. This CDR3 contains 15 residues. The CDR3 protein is CASSQAKPGGDGYTF. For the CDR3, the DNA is TGTGCCAGCAGCCAAGCAAAGCCAGGGGGCGATGGCTACACCTTC.

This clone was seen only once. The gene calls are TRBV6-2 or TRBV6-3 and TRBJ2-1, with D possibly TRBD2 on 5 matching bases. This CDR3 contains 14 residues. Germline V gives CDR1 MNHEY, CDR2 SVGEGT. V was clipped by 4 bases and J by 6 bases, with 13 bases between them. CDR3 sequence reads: CASSSRAGLNEQFF. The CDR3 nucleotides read TGTGCCAGCAGTTCTCGGGCGGGCCTCAATGAGCAGTTCTTC.

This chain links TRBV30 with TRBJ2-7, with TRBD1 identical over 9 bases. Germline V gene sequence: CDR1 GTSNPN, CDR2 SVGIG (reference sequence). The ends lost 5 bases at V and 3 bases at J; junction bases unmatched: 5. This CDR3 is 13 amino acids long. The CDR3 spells CAWGGQGNYEQYF. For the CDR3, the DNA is TGTGCCTGGGGGGGACAGGGTAACTACGAGCAGTACTTC.

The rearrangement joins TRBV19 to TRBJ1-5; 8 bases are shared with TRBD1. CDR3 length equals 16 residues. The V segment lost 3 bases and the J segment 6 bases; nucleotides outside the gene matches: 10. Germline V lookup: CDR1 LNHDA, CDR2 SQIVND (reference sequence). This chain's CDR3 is CASSMRFGQGGQPQHF. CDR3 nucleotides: TGTGCCAGTAGTATGCGGTTTGGACAGGGCGGTCAGCCCCAGCATTTT.

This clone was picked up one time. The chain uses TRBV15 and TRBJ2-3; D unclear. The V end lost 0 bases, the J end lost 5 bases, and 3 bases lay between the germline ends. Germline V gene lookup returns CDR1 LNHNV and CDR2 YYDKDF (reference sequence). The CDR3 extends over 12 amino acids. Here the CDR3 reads CATSRDKDTQYF. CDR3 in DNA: TGTGCCACCAGCAGAGATAAAGATACGCAGTATTTT.

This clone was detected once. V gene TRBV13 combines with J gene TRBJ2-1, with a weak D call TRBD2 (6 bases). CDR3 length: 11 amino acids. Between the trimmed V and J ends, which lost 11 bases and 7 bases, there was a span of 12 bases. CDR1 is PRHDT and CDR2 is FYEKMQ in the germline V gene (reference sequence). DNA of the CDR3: TGTGCCGCGTCCGGGGGTAATGAGCAGTTCTTC. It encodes CAASGGNEQFF.

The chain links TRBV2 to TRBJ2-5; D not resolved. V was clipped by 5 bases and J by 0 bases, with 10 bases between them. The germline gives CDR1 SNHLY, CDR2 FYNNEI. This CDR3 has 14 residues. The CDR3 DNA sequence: TGTGCCAGCAGTCCCCCCTCGTACCAAGAGACCCAGTACTTC. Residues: CASSPPSYQETQYF.